The 26 T cell receptor beta chains given below trace back to one sample, sequenced in a study of technical replicates of blood from a few donors. Method: immunoSEQ multiplex PCR; TCRdb's copy keeps in-frame clones and lacks some. The data contain 100,000 or so clones, 90% to 96% of them singletons. Sequenced sample: T cells isolated from PBMCs. The receptors stem from a human donor in good health.

In its sample, this clone was seen once. V is TRBV27 and J is TRBJ2-3, with 7 bases lining up with TRBD1. Germline V gives CDR1 MNHEY, CDR2 SMNVEV (reference sequence). V lost 7 bases, J lost 4 bases, and 8 bases stayed unmatched. The CDR3 has 14 amino acids. For the CDR3, the DNA is TGTGCCAGCACCATAACCGGGACAGCAGATACGCAGTATTTT. Translation gives CASTITGTADTQYF.

The V gene is TRBV7-9, the J gene TRBJ2-7; the D is unclear. Germline V CDR1 and CDR2: SEHNR, FQNEAQ (reference sequence). The CDR3 is 14 amino acids. V was clipped by 5 bases and J by 4 bases, with 15 bases between them. CDR3 nucleotide sequence: TGTGCCAGCAGCGACTCCCGGGTATGGTACGAGCAGTACTTC. Protein sequence: CASSDSRVWYEQYF.

The V and J genes are TRBV7-8 and TRBJ2-3; no firm D call. Germline assignment: CDR1 SGHVS and CDR2 FQNEAQ. The CDR3 is 14 residues long. Between the trimmed V and J ends, which lost 1 base and 4 bases, there was a span of 9 bases. Written as DNA, the CDR3 is TGTGCCAGCAGCTTAGTGAGGTGGGCAGATACGCAGTATTTT. Its translation: CASSLVRWADTQYF.

V and J are TRBV19 and TRBJ1-1; the D gene is possibly TRBD1 (6 bases). Germline V lookup: CDR1 LNHDA, CDR2 SQIVND (reference sequence). V was cut by 5 bases and J by 0 bases, with 16 bases left in between. This CDR3 comprises 16 residues. CDR3 coding DNA: TGTGCCAGTAGTTTGGGCGGGGGCAGTATGAACACTGAAGCTTTCTTT. Translated: CASSLGGGSMNTEAFF.

The rearrangement uses TRBV7-2 and TRBJ2-7, with 11 bases identical to TRBD2. The junction had 3 bases not matched to a gene; V was cut back by 3 bases and J by 2 bases. The CDR3 spans 15 residues. Germline values: CDR1 SGHTA, CDR2 FQGNSA. The CDR3 region has the DNA TGTGCCAGCAGCTTCATTAGCGGGAGGGCCTACGAGCAGTACTTC. As protein: CASSFISGRAYEQYF.

The chain carries TRBV18 and TRBJ1-1; tentative D call: TRBD1 (5 bases). The CDR3 length is 14 residues. The V end lost 2 bases, the J end lost 2 bases, and 9 bases lay between the germline ends. Looked up from germline, CDR1 is KGHSH and CDR2 is LQKENI. The CDR3 spells CASSPAQGNTEAFF. The DNA of the CDR3 is TGTGCCAGCTCACCAGCGCAGGGTAACACTGAAGCTTTCTTT.

This clone has just one count. This sequence joins TRBV2 and TRBJ1-3, with 7 bases fitting TRBD1. V shed 5 bases, J shed 0 bases, and the junction held 7 bases outside the gene matches. The germline gives CDR1 SNHLY, CDR2 FYNNEI. This CDR3 is built from 16 residues. The DNA of the CDR3 is TGTGCCAGCAGTCCGGACAGGCCTCTCTCTGGAAACACCATATATTTT. It yields the protein CASSPDRPLSGNTIYF. The variable domain in full, with the rest retrieved from reference TRBV2 and TRBJ1-3, is EPEVTQTPSHQVTQMGQEVILRCVPISNHLYFYWYRQILGQKVEFLVSFYNNEISEKSEIFDDQFSVERPDGSNFTLKIRSTKLEDSAMYFCASSPDRPLSGNTIYFGEGSWLTVV.

The CDR3, as DNA: TGTGCCAGCAGCGAGGGACAGGGGTTTTTCTCTGGAAACACCATATATTTT. Its protein is CASSEGQGFFSGNTIYF. V usage is TRBV9 and J usage is TRBJ1-3, with TRBD1 matching 10 bases. Trimming at V came to 3 bases and at J to 0 bases, leaving 6 bases not matched to a gene. The CDR3 sequence is 17 residues long. CDR1 is SGDLS, CDR2 YYNGEE, per germline.

The genes are TRBV7-2 and TRBJ2-1; maybe TRBD1 (5 bases). The V end lost 2 bases, the J end lost 9 bases, and 8 bases lay between the germline ends. CDR1 is SGHTA, CDR2 FQGNSA, per germline. This CDR3 comprises 12 residues. The CDR3 region has the DNA TGTGCCAGCAGCTTAAAGGGGCTTGAGCAGTTCTTC. Translated: CASSLKGLEQFF.

The rearrangement uses TRBV27 and TRBJ1-3, with TRBD1 identical over 7 bases. Losses at the gene ends were 6 bases for V and 2 bases for J; bases not matched to a gene: 7. This CDR3 is built from 15 residues. Germline CDR1 reads MNHEY; CDR2 reads SMNVEV (reference sequence). CDR3 residues: CASSITGETGNTIYF. Written as DNA, the CDR3 is TGTGCCAGCAGCATCACAGGGGAAACTGGAAACACCATATATTTT.

This chain connects TRBV27 to TRBJ2-7; 7 bases align to TRBD2. V shed 3 bases and J 4 bases; nucleotides not matched to a gene: 6. The CDR3 covers 14 residues. Germline V gives CDR1 MNHEY, CDR2 SMNVEV (reference sequence). CDR3 bases: TGTGCCAGCAGTTTCGGAGGGAGGGGTTACGAGCAGTACTTC. This gives the protein CASSFGGRGYEQYF.

The V and J genes are TRBV2 and TRBJ1-2; D is possibly TRBD1 (6 bases). This CDR3 is built from 13 residues. Trimming took 4 bases from V and 5 from J, leaving 11 bases between them. The germline V gene has CDR1 SNHLY and CDR2 FYNNEI. The CDR3 DNA reads TGTGCCAGCAGTGGGACAGAAGAATATGGCTACACCTTC. Protein sequence: CASSGTEEYGYTF.

This sequence joins TRBV19 and TRBJ1-1, with D perhaps TRBD1 (6 bases). This CDR3 contains 13 residues. Germline V gives CDR1 LNHDA, CDR2 SQIVND (reference sequence). Trimming removed 5 bases at V and 3 bases at J, with 10 bases between. The CDR3 spells CASSYKGDTEAFF. The DNA of the CDR3 is TGTGCCAGTAGTTATAAGGGGGACACTGAAGCTTTCTTT.

The chain couples TRBV6-6 to TRBJ1-5; tentatively, D is TRBD1 (6 bases). The CDR3 sequence is 13 residues long. Germline-derived CDR1 and CDR2 are MNHNY and SVGAGI (reference sequence). V was clipped by 6 bases and J by 7 bases, with 13 bases between them. The CDR3 DNA is TGTGCCAGCAGAACGCAGGGGAACCAGCCCCAGCATTTT. This encodes CASRTQGNQPQHF.

This chain uses TRBV6-5 with TRBJ2-1; D is ambiguous. The CDR3 sequence is 12 residues long. Trimming took 4 bases from V and 8 from J, leaving 9 bases between them. CDR1 MNHEY and CDR2 SVGAGI come from the germline V gene. The CDR3, as DNA: TGTGCCAGCAGTTCGATAGCTGATGAGCAGTTCTTC. It encodes CASSSIADEQFF.

The gene calls are TRBV7-6 and TRBJ1-1; tentatively, D is TRBD1 (6 bases). Trimming took 1 base from V and 5 from J, leaving 20 bases between them. The CDR3 extends over 17 amino acids. Germline values: CDR1 SGHVS, CDR2 FNYEAQ. CDR3 coding DNA: TGTGCCAGCAGCTTAGTCCCCGGGGGGCAGGGGATAACTGAAGCTTTCTTT. Translating it yields CASSLVPGGQGITEAFF.

The rearrangement joins TRBV6-6 to TRBJ2-1, with a tentative D call TRBD2 (5 bases). The CDR3 totals 13 residues. V was trimmed by 4 bases and J by 7 bases, leaving 11 bases between them. Germline CDR1 reads MNHNY; CDR2 reads SVGAGI (reference sequence). The CDR3 nucleotides read TGTGCCAGCAGTTTACTAGTCGAGAATGAGCAGTTCTTC. Protein: CASSLLVENEQFF.

This chain connects TRBV18 to TRBJ2-3, with D possibly matching TRBD1 (6 bases). The germline gives CDR1 KGHSH, CDR2 LQKENI. V dropped 0 bases and J dropped 2 bases, with 15 bases sitting between them. The CDR3 covers 17 residues. CDR3 sequence reads: CASSPPGQSPNTDTQYF. For the CDR3, the DNA is TGTGCCAGCTCACCACCGGGACAATCCCCCAACACAGATACGCAGTATTTT.

This chain uses TRBV4-2 with TRBJ2-2, with 10 positions matching TRBD2. Unmatched junction bases numbered 4, after V lost 4 bases and J lost 2 bases. The CDR3 length is 16 residues. Germline V gene sequence: CDR1 LGHNA, CDR2 YNFKEQ. Here the CDR3 reads CASSLRLAGNTGELFF. In DNA form, the CDR3 reads TGTGCCAGCAGCCTTCGACTAGCGGGTAACACCGGGGAGCTGTTTTTT.

The rearrangement joins TRBV15 to TRBJ1-2; 9 bases agree with TRBD1. V shed 0 bases, J shed 5 bases, and the junction held 7 bases outside the gene matches. Per the germline V gene, CDR1 is LNHNV and CDR2 is YYDKDF (reference sequence). The CDR3 covers 16 residues. For the CDR3, the DNA is TGTGCCACCAGCAGAGATCGGACAGGGGACTGGTATGGCTACACCTTC. Protein sequence: CATSRDRTGDWYGYTF.

The chain is built from TRBV5-1 and TRBJ1-4, with 9 nucleotides matching TRBD1. The CDR3 is 14 residues long. Germline CDR1 is SGHRS and CDR2 is YFSETQ. V was pared by 2 bases and J by 8 bases, with 4 bases of the junction left unmatched. The CDR3 sequence is CASSFRDRDEKLFF. CDR3 DNA: TGCGCCAGCAGCTTCCGGGACAGGGACGAAAAACTGTTTTTT.

The rearrangement links TRBV29-1 to TRBJ2-7; 9 nucleotides align to TRBD2. Trimming took 0 bases from V and 4 from J; bases not matched to a gene: 7. The germline V gene encodes CDR1 SQVTM and CDR2 ANQGSEA. CDR3 size: 15 residues. Written as DNA, the CDR3 is TGCAGCGTTGAAGATCTGGCTAGCGGGGCGTACGAGCAGTACTTC. Its translation: CSVEDLASGAYEQYF.

This chain joins TRBV9 and TRBJ2-1; 11 bases align to TRBD2. Germline V lookup: CDR1 SGDLS, CDR2 YYNGEE. The ends lost 8 bases at V and 7 bases at J; junction bases unmatched: 5. The CDR3 consists of 13 residues. CDR3 residues: CARLAGGSNEQFF. The CDR3 nucleotides are TGTGCCAGATTAGCGGGAGGGAGTAATGAGCAGTTCTTC.

The V and J genes are TRBV4-2 and TRBJ1-5; unclear D gene. The CDR3 is 14 amino acids. V was pared by 3 bases and J by 7 bases, with 13 bases between. Germline V lookup: CDR1 LGHNA, CDR2 YNFKEQ. The CDR3 here is CASSQLVSWQPQHF. CDR3 in DNA: TGTGCCAGCAGCCAGTTAGTAAGTTGGCAGCCCCAGCATTTT.

CDR3 nucleotide sequence: TGTGCCAGCAGCCTATGGGCCTCCAAGGAAAAACTGTTTTTT. Translation: CASSLWASKEKLFF. V and J are TRBV28 and TRBJ1-4, with D unclear. The V gene's germline CDR1 is MDHEN and CDR2 SYDVKM. CDR3 length equals 14 residues. The V and J ends lost 6 bases and 8 bases respectively, with 16 bases between them.

The chain employs TRBV9 and TRBJ2-7; D uncertain. The V and J ends lost 0 bases and 7 bases respectively, with 11 bases between them. Germline assignment: CDR1 SGDLS and CDR2 YYNGEE. The CDR3 has 13 amino acids. CDR3 protein: CASSVAVGREQYF. CDR3 DNA sequence: TGTGCCAGCAGCGTAGCTGTGGGCCGAGAGCAGTACTTC.